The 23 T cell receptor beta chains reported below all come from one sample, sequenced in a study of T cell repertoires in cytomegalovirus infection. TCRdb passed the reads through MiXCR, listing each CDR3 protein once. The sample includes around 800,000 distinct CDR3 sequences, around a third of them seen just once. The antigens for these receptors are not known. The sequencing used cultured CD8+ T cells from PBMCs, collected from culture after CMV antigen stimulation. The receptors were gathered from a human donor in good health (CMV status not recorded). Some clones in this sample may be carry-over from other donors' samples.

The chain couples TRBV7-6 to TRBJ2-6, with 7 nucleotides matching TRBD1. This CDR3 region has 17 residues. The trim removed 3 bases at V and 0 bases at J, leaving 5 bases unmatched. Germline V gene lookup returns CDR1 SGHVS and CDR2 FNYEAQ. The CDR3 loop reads CASSFPWDSSGANVLTF. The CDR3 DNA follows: TGTGCCAGCAGCTTCCCTTGGGACAGCTCTGGGGCCAACGTCCTGACTTTC.

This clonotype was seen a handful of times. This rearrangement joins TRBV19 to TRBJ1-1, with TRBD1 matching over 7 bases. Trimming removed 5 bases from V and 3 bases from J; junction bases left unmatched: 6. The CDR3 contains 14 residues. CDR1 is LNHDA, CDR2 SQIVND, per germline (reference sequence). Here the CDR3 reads CASSSGTAYTEAFF. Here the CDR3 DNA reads TGTGCCAGTAGTTCCGGGACAGCCTACACTGAAGCTTTCTTT.

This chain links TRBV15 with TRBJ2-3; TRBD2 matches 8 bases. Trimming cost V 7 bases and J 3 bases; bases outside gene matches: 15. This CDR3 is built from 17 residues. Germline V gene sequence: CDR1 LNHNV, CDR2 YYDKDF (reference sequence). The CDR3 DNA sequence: TGTGCCACCAACCCGGGGGGGGAATTCGGGAGTACAGATACGCAGTATTTT. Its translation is CATNPGGEFGSTDTQYF.

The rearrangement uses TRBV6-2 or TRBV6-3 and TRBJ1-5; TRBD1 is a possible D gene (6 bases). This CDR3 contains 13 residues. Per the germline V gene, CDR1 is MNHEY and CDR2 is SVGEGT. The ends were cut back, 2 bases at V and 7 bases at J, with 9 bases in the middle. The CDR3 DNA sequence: TGTGCCAGCAGTTACAATCAGGGGCAGCCCCAGCATTTT. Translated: CASSYNQGQPQHF.

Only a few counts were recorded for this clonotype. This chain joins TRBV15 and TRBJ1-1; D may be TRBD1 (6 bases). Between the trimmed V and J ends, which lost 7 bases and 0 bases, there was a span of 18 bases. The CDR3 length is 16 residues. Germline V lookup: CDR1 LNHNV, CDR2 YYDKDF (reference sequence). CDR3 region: CATKKGEKIMNTEAFF. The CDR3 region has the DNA TGTGCCACCAAAAAGGGGGAGAAGATCATGAACACTGAAGCTTTCTTT.

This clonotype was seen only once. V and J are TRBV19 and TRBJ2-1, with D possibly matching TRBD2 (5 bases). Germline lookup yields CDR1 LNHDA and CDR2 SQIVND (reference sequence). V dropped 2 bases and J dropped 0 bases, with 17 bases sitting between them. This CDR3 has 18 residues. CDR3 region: CASSIPTRGPASYNEQFF. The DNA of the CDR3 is TGTGCCAGTAGTATACCCACCCGCGGGCCGGCCTCCTACAATGAGCAGTTCTTC.

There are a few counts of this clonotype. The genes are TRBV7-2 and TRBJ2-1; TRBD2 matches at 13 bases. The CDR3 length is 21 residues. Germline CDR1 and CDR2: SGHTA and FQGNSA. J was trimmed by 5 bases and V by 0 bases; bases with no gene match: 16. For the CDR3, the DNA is TGTGCCAGCAGCTTAGCAGTCGGGCAAATTCAGGGACTAGCGGGGAACAATGAGCAGTTCTTC. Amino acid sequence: CASSLAVGQIQGLAGNNEQFF.

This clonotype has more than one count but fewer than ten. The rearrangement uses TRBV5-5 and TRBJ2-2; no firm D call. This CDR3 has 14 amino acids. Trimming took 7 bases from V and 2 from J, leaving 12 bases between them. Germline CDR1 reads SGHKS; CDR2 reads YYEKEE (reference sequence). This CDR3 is CASSLRSNTGELFF. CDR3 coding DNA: TGTGCCAGCTCCCTCAGAAGTAACACCGGGGAGCTGTTTTTT. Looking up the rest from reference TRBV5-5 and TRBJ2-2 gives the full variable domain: DAGVTQSPTHLIKTRGQQVTLRCSPISGHKSVSWYQQVLGQGPQFIFQYYEKEERGRGNFPDRFSARQFPNYSSELNVNALLLGDSALYLCASSLRSNTGELFFGEGSRLTVL.

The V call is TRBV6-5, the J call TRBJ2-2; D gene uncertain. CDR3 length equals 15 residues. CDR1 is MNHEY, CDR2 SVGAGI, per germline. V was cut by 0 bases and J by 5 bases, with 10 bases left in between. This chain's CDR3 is CASSYSRVGTGELFF. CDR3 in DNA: TGTGCCAGCAGTTACTCTAGGGTTGGGACCGGGGAGCTGTTTTTT.

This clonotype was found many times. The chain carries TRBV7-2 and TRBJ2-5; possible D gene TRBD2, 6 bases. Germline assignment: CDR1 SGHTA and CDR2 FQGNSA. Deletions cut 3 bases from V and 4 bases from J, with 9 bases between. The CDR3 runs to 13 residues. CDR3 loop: CASSLEGLETQYF. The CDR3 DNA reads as TGTGCCAGCAGCTTGGAGGGCTTAGAGACCCAGTACTTC.

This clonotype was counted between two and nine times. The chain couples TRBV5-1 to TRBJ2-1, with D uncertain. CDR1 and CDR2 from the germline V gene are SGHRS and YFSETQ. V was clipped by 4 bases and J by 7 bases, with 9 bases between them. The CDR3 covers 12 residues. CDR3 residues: CASSLTVNEQFF. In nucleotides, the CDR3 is TGCGCCAGCAGCCTGACTGTAAATGAGCAGTTCTTC.

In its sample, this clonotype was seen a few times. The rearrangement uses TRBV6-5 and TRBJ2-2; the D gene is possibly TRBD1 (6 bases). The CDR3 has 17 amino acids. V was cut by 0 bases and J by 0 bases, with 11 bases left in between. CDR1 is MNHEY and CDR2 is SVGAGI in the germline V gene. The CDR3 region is CASSYSDGTTNTGELFF. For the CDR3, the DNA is TGTGCCAGCAGTTACTCGGATGGGACAACGAACACCGGGGAGCTGTTTTTT.

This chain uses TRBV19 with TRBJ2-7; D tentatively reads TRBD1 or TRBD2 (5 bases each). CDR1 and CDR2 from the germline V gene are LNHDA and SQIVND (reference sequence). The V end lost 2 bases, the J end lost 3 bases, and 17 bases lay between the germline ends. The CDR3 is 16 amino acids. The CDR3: CASSISIGAGLYEQYV. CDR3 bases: TGTGCCAGTAGTATATCGATTGGGGCAGGACTCTACGAGCAGTACGTC.

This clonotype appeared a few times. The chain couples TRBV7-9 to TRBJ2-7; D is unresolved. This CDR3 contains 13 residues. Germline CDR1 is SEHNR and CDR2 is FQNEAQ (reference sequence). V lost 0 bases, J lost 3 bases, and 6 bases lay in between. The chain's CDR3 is CASSLASHYEQYV. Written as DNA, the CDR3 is TGTGCCAGCAGCTTAGCTTCTCACTACGAGCAGTACGTC.

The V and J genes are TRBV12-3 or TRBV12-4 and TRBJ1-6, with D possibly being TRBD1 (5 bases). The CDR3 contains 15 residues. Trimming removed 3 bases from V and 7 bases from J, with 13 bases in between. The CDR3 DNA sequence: TGTGCCAGCAGTTTGGCCGGCAGGGTCAATTCACCCCTCCACTTT. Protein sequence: CASSLAGRVNSPLHF.

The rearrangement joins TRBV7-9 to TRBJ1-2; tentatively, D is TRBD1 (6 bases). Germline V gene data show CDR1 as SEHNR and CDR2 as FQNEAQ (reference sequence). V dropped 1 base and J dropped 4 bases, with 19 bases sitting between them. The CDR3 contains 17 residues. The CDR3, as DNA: TGTGCCAGCAGCTTAGAGCCCTTACAGGGTTACGGCTATGGCTACACCTTC. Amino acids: CASSLEPLQGYGYGYTF. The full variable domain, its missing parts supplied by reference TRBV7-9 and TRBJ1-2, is DTGVSQNPRHKITKRGQNVTFRCDPISEHNRLYWYRQTLGQGPEFLTYFQNEAQLEKSRLLSDRFSAERPKGSFSTLEIQRTEQGDSAMYLCASSLEPLQGYGYGYTFGSGTRLTVV.

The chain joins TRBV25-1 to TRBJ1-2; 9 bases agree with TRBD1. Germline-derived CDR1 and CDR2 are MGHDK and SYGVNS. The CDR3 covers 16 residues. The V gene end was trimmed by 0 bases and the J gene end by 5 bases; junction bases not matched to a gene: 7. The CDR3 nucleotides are TGTGCCAGCAGTGAATATATGACAGGGGGTTGGTATGGCTACACCTTC. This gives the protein CASSEYMTGGWYGYTF.

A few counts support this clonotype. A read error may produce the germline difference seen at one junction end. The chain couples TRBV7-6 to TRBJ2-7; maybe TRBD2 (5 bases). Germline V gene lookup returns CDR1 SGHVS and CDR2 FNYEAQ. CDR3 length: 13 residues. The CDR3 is CVSSLASLDGQYF. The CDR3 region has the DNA TGTGTCAGCAGCTTAGCGTCACTCGACGGACAGTACTTC.

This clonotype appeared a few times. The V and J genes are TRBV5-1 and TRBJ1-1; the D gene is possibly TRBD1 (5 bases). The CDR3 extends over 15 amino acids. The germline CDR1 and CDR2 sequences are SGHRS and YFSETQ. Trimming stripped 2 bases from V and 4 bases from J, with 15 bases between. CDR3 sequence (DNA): TGCGCCAGCAGCTTATTGGACACCTCGGGCACTGAAGCTTTCTTT. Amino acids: CASSLLDTSGTEAFF.

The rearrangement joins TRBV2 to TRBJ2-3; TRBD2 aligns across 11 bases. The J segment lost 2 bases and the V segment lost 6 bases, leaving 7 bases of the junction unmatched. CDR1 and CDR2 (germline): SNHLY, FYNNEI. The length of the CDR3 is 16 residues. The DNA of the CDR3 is TGTGCCAGCAGGGATTTAGCGGGGGGGTTCACAGATACGCAGTATTTT. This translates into CASRDLAGGFTDTQYF.

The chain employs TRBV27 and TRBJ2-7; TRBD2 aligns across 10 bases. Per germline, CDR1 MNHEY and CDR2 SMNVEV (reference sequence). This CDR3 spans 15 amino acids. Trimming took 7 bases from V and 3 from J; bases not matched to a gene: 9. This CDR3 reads CASKASGGSFYEQYF. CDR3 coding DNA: TGTGCCAGCAAGGCTAGCGGGGGCTCTTTCTACGAGCAGTACTTC.

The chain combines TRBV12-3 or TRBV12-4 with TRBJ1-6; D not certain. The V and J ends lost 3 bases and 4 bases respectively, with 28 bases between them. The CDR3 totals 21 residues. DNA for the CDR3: TGTGCCAGCAGTTTTATTACGAGCTTGGTGGGCACCAGAGGGTATAATTCACCCCTCCACTTT. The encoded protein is CASSFITSLVGTRGYNSPLHF.

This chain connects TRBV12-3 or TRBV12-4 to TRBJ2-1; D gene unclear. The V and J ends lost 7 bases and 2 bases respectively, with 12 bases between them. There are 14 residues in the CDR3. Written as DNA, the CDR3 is TGTGCCAGCACTGGTGGCCTGACCTACAATGAGCAGTTCTTC. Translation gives CASTGGLTYNEQFF.